This entry is about one TCR beta chain. Sequence at one end of the junction differs from germline and may be a read error. Priming with a constant-region primer yielded TCR beta cDNA from around 0.45 ug total RNA. Amplification in three nested multiplex PCR rounds with slightly modified ARM-PCR gave rise to TCR beta libraries. A C-beta reverse primer was combined with TRBV1-TRBV30 forward primers in the first two PCR rounds, and each round had around 11 cycles. TCRdb independently ran MiXCR on the multiplex PCR reads; one entry per CDR3 protein. The sample records roughly 70,000 distinct CDR3 sequences, around 64% being singletons. Per germline, CDR1 MNHNY and CDR2 SVGAGI (reference sequence). The CDR3 length is 12 residues. Both RNA and DNA were isolated together from around 20-30 mg of bulk tissue that had not been sorted. Patients had chronic HBV infection and were treatment-naive. This specimen belongs to a study of tumor-infiltrating lymphocytes in primary liver carcinoma. Study details: Aged between 30 and 69 years, the patients were men and women. Staging of the tumors gave T1-T3 N0M0, with widths of roughly 4.2 to 10 cm.

What was sequenced was liver tumor tissue from sampling region 4. Sample subset: tumor region T4, right-lateral pole. The rearrangement uses TRBV6-6 and TRBJ2-2; D is possibly TRBD2 (5 bases). The TCR sequence derives from a man aged 35 to 55 with primary liver carcinoma and hepatitis B virus infection. CDR3 DNA: TGTGCCAACAATAAGAACACCGGGGAGCTGTTATTT. It specifies CANNKNTGELLF.